This T cell receptor beta chain is from a study of blood T cell repertoires in COVID-19. Study details: Sample material is recorded as cDNA or gDNA derived from T cells, B-cell-depleted T cells, or PBMCs.

The CDR3 is 14 amino acids. V was clipped by 0 bases and J by 2 bases, with 8 bases between them. Germline loops: CDR1 MNHEY, CDR2 SVGEGT. Assay used: immunoSEQ multiplex PCR; TCRdb lists only in-frame clones, some missing. The sample holds roughly 400,000 clones, more than 85% seen once. Sequenced: PBMCs or T cells enriched from blood (not recorded which). The chain recombines TRBV6-2 or TRBV6-3 with TRBJ2-7; possibly TRBD2 for D (6 bases). The source is a woman in her thirties or forties who had been exposed to COVID-19. The CDR3 DNA reads as TGTGCCAGCAGTTACTCTAGCGGAACCTACGAGCAGTACTTC. This sequence encodes CASSYSSGTYEQYF.